A selection of T cell receptor beta chains follows, all from one sample in a study of blood T cell repertoires in COVID-19. Sequenced by immunoSEQ multiplex PCR; TCRdb stores in-frame clones only, minus some. The table shows about 52,000 clones, with about 80% occurring only once. Sample: peripheral blood. The receptors were gathered from a man between 65 and 85 years old with active COVID-19. Both conserved end residues are part of each CDR3.

V gene	J gene	CDR3 protein
TRBV12-3/TRBV12-4	TRBJ1-1	CASRQGGGTEAFF
TRBV4-3	TRBJ2-7	CASSRHRGAEQYF
TRBV15	TRBJ1-3	CATSRDAPDRGENTIYF
TRBV21-1	TRBJ2-5	CASSKGDTRGRVDF
TRBV5-1	TRBJ2-1	CASSASGTSYNEQFF
TRBV10-1	TRBJ1-1	CASSAGTQNTEAFF
TRBV18	TRBJ2-5	CASSPPHRTTVETQYF
TRBV5-8	TRBJ1-1	CASRSGGTEAFF
TRBV9	TRBJ1-4	CASSVAGGPNEKLFF
TRBV29-1	TRBJ1-6	CSVGVADGSPLHF
TRBV19	TRBJ1-2	CARPRTDDCGDGYTF
TRBV4-3	TRBJ2-7	CASSQDFGQHYEQYF
TRBV11-2	TRBJ2-7	CASSLGGAFSYEQYF
TRBV7-8	TRBJ2-3	CASSTTGDTQYF
TRBV5-1	TRBJ2-1	CASSLEPRNEQFF
TRBV28	TRBJ2-7	CASSLGLSYEQYF
TRBV6-1	TRBJ1-5	CASSDGQARSPQHF
TRBV4-2	TRBJ2-2	CASSQEFSGELHGELFF
TRBV6-5	TRBJ2-7	CASSRRGARNYEQYF
TRBV18	TRBJ1-2	CASSPPAGTGVTGYTF
TRBV15	TRBJ1-5	CATSRDRSERLHF
TRBV6-5	TRBJ2-1	CASCTSGGFINEQFF
TRBV27	TRBJ2-4	CASSGGTGAKNIQYF
TRBV13	TRBJ2-1	CASSSTSGGAKEQFF
TRBV5-8	TRBJ1-5	CASSSYRVGNQPQHF
TRBV27	TRBJ2-7	CASSPRAPPGWYF
TRBV7-6	TRBJ2-3	CASSFKTPGPAALTDTQYF
TRBV7-3	TRBJ2-1	CASSLTGGLFTYNEQFF
TRBV18	TRBJ2-3	CASSLRLPRTSGETYTDTQYF
TRBV24-1	TRBJ1-2	CATSAGGQGTNYGYTF
TRBV5-8	TRBJ2-5	CASSFTEQETQYF
TRBV5-1	TRBJ2-7	CASSPGSGFGAYEQYF
TRBV19	TRBJ2-3	CASSIAGGSTDTQYF
TRBV7-3	TRBJ1-1	CASSLYPGINTEAFF
TRBV12-3/TRBV12-4	TRBJ1-4	CASRTVGEKLFF
TRBV19	TRBJ2-4	CASSNPGQGENIQYF
TRBV25-1	TRBJ2-5	CASSERTYRGVVETQYF
TRBV27	TRBJ1-5	CASSTRYNQPQHF
TRBV12-3/TRBV12-4	TRBJ2-5	CASSLTSQETQYF
TRBV2	TRBJ2-1	CASSWAGDHEQFF
TRBV5-4	TRBJ1-5	CASSLDGDSNQPQHF
TRBV12-3/TRBV12-4	TRBJ1-4	CASSFWGSEKLFF
TRBV11-2	TRBJ2-2	CASSRELAGPGELFF
TRBV6-4	TRBJ1-2	CASIDNDGYTF
TRBV15	TRBJ2-5	CATSRDPTKETQYF
TRBV11-2	TRBJ1-6	CASSLDDRGPYSPLHF
TRBV5-4	TRBJ2-5	CASSPTGRETQYF
TRBV7-2	TRBJ2-4	CASSQQGAGNIQYF
TRBV5-8	TRBJ1-3	CASTQARNTIYF
TRBV6-2/TRBV6-3	TRBJ2-7	CASSYPTEEAVTYEQYF
TRBV6-2/TRBV6-3	TRBJ2-1	CASSFNIERTSPVYNEQFF
TRBV19	TRBJ2-3	CASSINWSTDTQYF
TRBV7-3	TRBJ2-5	CASSSGTGGSETQYF
TRBV7-8	TRBJ1-4	CASSSSVFEKLFF
TRBV28	TRBJ1-5	CASSFLTGNNQPQHF
TRBV6-6	TRBJ1-2	CASSYFGAGGGYTF
TRBV7-9	TRBJ1-4	CASSLSPSVNEKLFF
TRBV19	TRBJ2-5	CASSLGLAGGQETQYF